This T cell receptor (beta chain) was retrieved from a study of blood T cells in healthy people across ages. Across the study: Template switching captured about one barcoded beta molecule per two T cells.

Study observations and caveats: Reliance upon unsorted PBMCs precluded definitive naive versus antigen-experienced comparison. Roughly linear age-related decline in beta diversity appeared, significant by age 40.

A remark on this clonotype: Its antigen is as yet unknown.

A second about 6 to 11 cycle PCR used barcoded and J-beta primers. Each CDR3 protein gets one entry after TCRdb re-called the 5' RACE reads with MiXCR. This repertoire shows around 1.5 million distinct CDR3 sequences, 35% to 45% found once; its top ten account for roughly 8.2%. Germline assignment: CDR1 SGDLS and CDR2 YYNGEE. The V segment lost 3 bases and the J segment 8 bases; nucleotides outside the gene matches: 8. CDR3 length equals 15 residues. This receptor was identified in a woman aged 18-30 years in good health. This sequence joins TRBV9 and TRBJ1-6; TRBD1 aligns across 7 bases. Sequences were obtained from blood. As DNA, the CDR3 is TGTGCCAGCAGCGCTACTGACAGGGTGGATTCACCCCTCCACTTT. Protein sequence: CASSATDRVDSPLHF. The full variable domain, rest sourced from reference TRBV9 and TRBJ1-6, is DSGVTQTPKHLITATGQRVTLRCSPRSGDLSVYWYQQSLDQGLQFLIQYYNGEERAKGNILERFSAQQFPDLHSELNLSSLELGDSALYFCASSATDRVDSPLHFGNGTRLTVT.